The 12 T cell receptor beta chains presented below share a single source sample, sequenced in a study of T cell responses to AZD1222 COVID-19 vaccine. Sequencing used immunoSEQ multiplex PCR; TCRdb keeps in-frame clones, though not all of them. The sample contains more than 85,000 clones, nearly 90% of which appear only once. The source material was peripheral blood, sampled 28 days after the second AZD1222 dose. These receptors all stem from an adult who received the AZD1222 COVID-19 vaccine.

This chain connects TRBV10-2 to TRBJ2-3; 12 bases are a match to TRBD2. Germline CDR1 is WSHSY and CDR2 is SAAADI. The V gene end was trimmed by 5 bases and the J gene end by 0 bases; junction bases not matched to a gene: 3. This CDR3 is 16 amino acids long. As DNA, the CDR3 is TGCGCCAGCAGTACGGGGACTAGCGGGAGCACAGATACGCAGTATTTT. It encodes CASSTGTSGSTDTQYF.

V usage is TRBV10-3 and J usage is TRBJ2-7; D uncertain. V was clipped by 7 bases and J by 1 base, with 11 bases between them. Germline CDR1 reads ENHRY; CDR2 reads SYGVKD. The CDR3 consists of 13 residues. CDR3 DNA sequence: TGTGCCATCAATCAAGGTGAATCCTACGAGCAGTACTTC. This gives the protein CAINQGESYEQYF.

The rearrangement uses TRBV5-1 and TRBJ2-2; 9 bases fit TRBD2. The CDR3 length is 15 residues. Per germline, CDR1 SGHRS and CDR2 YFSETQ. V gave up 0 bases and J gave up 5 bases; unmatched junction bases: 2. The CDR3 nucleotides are TGCGCCAGCAGCTTGGCTAGCGGGATAACCGGGGAGCTGTTTTTT. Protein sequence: CASSLASGITGELFF. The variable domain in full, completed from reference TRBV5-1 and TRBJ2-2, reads KAGVTQTPRYLIKTRGQQVTLSCSPISGHRSVSWYQQTPGQGLQFLFEYFSETQRNKGNFPGRFSGRQFSNSRSEMNVSTLELGDSALYLCASSLASGITGELFFGEGSRLTVL.

The CDR3, as DNA: TGTGCCAGCAGCTTAAAGGAAGTGGCGAACACTGAAGCTTTCTTT. It encodes CASSLKEVANTEAFF. The chain couples TRBV7-9 to TRBJ1-1; no reliable D call. V dropped 2 bases and J dropped 1 base, with 11 bases sitting between them. Germline CDR1 reads SEHNR; CDR2 reads FQNEAQ (reference sequence). The CDR3 totals 15 residues.

The DNA of the CDR3 is TGTGCCAGCAGGAAGGGACAGGTCAATCAGCCCCAGCATTTT. Encoded protein: CASRKGQVNQPQHF. This chain joins TRBV6-5 and TRBJ1-5, with 8 bases lining up with TRBD1. Unmatched junction bases numbered 4, after V lost 6 bases and J lost 3 bases. The CDR3 runs 14 residues. The germline V gene has CDR1 MNHEY and CDR2 SVGAGI.

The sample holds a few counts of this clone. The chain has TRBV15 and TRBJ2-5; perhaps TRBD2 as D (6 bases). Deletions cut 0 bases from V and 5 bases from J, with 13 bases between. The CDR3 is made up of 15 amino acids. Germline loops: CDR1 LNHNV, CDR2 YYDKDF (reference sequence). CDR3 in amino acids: CATSRDNRERETQYF. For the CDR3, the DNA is TGTGCCACCAGCAGAGATAATCGGGAGAGGGAGACCCAGTACTTC.

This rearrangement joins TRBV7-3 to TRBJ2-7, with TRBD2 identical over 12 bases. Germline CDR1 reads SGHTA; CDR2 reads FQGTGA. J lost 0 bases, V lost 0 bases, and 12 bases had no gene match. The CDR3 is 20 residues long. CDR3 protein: CASSLTKTSGSLRSSYEQYF. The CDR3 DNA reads TGTGCCAGCAGCTTAACGAAGACTAGCGGGAGTCTCAGGAGCTCCTACGAGCAGTACTTC. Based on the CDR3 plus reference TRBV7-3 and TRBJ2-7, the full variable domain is GAGVSQTPSNKVTEKGKYVELRCDPISGHTALYWYRQSLGQGPEFLIYFQGTGAADDSGLPNDRFFAVRPEGSVSTLKIQRTERGDSAVYLCASSLTKTSGSLRSSYEQYFGPGTRLTVT.

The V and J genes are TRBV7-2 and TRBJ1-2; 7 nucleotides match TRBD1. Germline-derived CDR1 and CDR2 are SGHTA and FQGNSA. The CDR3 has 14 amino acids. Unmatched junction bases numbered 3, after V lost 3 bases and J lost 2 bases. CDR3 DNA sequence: TGTGCCAGCAGCTTGGGACAGTTCAACTATGGCTACACCTTC. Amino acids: CASSLGQFNYGYTF. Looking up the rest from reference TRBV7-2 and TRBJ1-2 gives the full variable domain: GAGVSQSPSNKVTEKGKDVELRCDPISGHTALYWYRQSLGQGLEFLIYFQGNSAPDKSGLPSDRFSAERTGGSVSTLTIQRTQQEDSAVYLCASSLGQFNYGYTFGSGTRLTVV.

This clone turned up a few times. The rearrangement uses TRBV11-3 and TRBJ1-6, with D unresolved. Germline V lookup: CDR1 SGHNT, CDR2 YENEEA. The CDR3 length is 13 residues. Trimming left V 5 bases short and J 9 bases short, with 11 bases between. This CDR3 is CASSAAPGSPLHF. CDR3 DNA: TGTGCCAGCAGCGCAGCCCCGGGTTCACCCCTCCACTTT. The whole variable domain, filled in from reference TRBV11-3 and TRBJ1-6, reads EAGVVQSPRYKIIEKKQPVAFWCNPISGHNTLYWYLQNLGQGPELLIRYENEEAVDDSQLPKDRFSAERLKGVDSTLKIQPAELGDSAVYLCASSAAPGSPLHFGNGTRLTVT.

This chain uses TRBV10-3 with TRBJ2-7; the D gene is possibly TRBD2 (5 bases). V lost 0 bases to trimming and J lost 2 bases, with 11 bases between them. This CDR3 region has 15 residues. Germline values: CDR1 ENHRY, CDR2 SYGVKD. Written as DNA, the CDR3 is TGTGCCATCAGTGAGTCGAGCGACGGGACCTACGAGCAGTACTTC. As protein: CAISESSDGTYEQYF.

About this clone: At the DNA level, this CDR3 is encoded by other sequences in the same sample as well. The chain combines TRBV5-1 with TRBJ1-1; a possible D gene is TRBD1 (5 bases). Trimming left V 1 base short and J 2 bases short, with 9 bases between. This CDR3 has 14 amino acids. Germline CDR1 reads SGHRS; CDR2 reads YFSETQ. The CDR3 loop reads CASSLRGVNTEAFF. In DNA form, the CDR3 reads TGCGCCAGCAGCTTGAGAGGGGTAAACACTGAAGCTTTCTTT.

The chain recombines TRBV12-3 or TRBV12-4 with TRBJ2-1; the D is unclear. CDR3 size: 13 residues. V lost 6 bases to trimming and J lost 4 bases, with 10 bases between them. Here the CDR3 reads CASSLTPYNEQFF. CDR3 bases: TGTGCCAGCAGCTTGACGCCATACAATGAGCAGTTCTTC.